The entry below gives a single T cell receptor beta chain sequence along with its context. No antigen is known for it. This sample stems from a study of shared clonotypes between healthy human individuals. Overall study findings and caveats: Sampling included only blood; tissue repertoires likely differ. Rarefaction gave evidence that sorted-subset sequencing remained incomplete despite large depth.

It was into CD45RA+ naive and CD45RA-negative memory subsets that the CD4+ cells were split. Per germline, CDR1 SQVTM and CDR2 ANQGSEA. Trimming cost V 6 bases and J 7 bases; bases outside gene matches: 13. The CDR3 consists of 15 residues. Each replicate PCR on the sorted subsets used about 220 ng DNA (around 31,000 T cell genomes). Only in-frame clones appear in the TCRdb table, and some are missing; sequencing was by immunoSEQ multiplex PCR. The sample records 500,000 to 550,000 clones, about 96% being singletons. This receptor was obtained from a woman aged 25-40 years in good health. The genes are TRBV29-1 and TRBJ1-4; 8 bases match TRBD1. Material: naive CD4+ T cells sorted from blood. Documented subset: CD45RA+ positively selected. CDR3 bases: TGCAGCGTGCAGCCCCCAGGGGGCGGTGGTGAAAAACTGTTTTTT. Translated, it gives CSVQPPGGGGEKLFF. Supplemented by reference TRBV29-1 and TRBJ1-4, the full variable domain reads SAVISQKPSRDICQRGTSLTIQCQVDSQVTMMFWYRQQPGQSLTLIATANQGSEATYESGFVIDKFPISRPNLTFSTLTVSNMSPEDSSIYLCSVQPPGGGGEKLFFGSGTQLSVL.